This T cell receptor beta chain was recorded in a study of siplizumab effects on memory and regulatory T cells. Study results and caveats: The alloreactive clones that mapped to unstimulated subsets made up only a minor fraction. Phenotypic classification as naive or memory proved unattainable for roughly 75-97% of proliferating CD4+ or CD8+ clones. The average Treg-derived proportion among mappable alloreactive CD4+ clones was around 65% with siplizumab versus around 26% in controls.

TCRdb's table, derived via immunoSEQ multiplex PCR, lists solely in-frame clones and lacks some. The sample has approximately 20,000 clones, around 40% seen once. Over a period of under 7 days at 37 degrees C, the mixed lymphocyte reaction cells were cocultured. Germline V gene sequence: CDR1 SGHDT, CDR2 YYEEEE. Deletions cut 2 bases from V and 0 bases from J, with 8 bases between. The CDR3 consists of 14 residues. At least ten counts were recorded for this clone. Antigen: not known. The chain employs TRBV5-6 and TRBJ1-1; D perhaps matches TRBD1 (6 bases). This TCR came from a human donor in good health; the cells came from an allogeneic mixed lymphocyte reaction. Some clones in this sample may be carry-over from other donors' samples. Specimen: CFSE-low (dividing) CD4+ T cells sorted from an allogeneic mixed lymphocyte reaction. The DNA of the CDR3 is TGTGCCAGCAGCTTCGGGGGCATGAACACTGAAGCTTTCTTT. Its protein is CASSFGGMNTEAFF.